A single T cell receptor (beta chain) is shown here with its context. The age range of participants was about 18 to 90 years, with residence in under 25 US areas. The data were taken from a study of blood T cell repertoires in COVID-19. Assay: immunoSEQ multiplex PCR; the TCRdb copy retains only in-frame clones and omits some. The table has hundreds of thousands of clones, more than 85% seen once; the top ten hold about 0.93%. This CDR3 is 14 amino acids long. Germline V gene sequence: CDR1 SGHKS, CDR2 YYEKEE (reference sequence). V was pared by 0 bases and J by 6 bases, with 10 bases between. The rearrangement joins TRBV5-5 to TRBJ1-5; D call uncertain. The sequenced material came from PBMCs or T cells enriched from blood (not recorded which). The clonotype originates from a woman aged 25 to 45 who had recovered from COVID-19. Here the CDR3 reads CASSLVEGLQPQHF. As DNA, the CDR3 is TGTGCCAGCAGCTTGGTTGAGGGTCTTCAGCCCCAGCATTTT.